This entry lists 15 T cell receptor beta chains sequenced from one sample in a study of regulatory T cells. The PCR used 52 TRBV and 13 TRBJ primers. Sequenced by immunoSEQ multiplex PCR; TCRdb stores in-frame clones only, minus some. The table shows about 20,000 clones, with over 85% occurring only once. The sample consisted of CD8+ T cells sorted from blood. The receptor source for this set is a child aged 2 to 10 with CD3G deficiency.

The V gene is TRBV27, the J gene TRBJ2-1; 7 nucleotides line up with TRBD2. The germline gives CDR1 MNHEY, CDR2 SMNVEV (reference sequence). The CDR3 has 14 residues. The junction had 7 bases not matched to a gene; V was cut back by 2 bases and J by 9 bases. DNA for the CDR3: TGTGCCAGCAGTTTAGTGGGGGGGTTTGGTGAGCAGTTCTTC. This gives the protein CASSLVGGFGEQFF.

In its sample, this clone was seen once. This chain uses TRBV28 with TRBJ1-2; TRBD1 aligns across 9 bases. The CDR3 has 19 amino acids. Per germline, CDR1 MDHEN and CDR2 SYDVKM. J lost 0 bases, V lost 4 bases, and 15 bases had no gene match. CDR3 protein: CASSSLNAGTGYANYGYTF. In DNA, the CDR3 is TGTGCCAGCAGTTCCCTCAACGCCGGGACAGGGTACGCTAACTATGGCTACACCTTC.

The chain's CDR3 is CASSRQGMSTEAFF. The CDR3 DNA is TGTGCCAGCAGTCGACAGGGAATGTCCACTGAAGCTTTCTTT. The chain links TRBV27 to TRBJ1-1; 7 positions match TRBD1. The CDR3 contains 14 residues. V lost 5 bases to trimming and J lost 4 bases; unmatched junction nucleotides: 7. Germline assignment: CDR1 MNHEY and CDR2 SMNVEV (reference sequence).

The chain recombines TRBV7-2 with TRBJ2-1; TRBD2 might be the D (6 bases). The CDR3 is 14 amino acids. Germline loops: CDR1 SGHTA, CDR2 FQGNSA. The V end lost 3 bases, the J end lost 4 bases, and 10 bases lay between the germline ends. The DNA of the CDR3 is TGTGCCAGCAGCTTCGGGGAGGAATACAATGAGCAGTTCTTC. This encodes CASSFGEEYNEQFF.

Note on this clone: Other DNA sequences within the sample encode an identical CDR3. The chain joins TRBV19 to TRBJ2-3; the D gene is possibly TRBD2 (5 bases). CDR1 LNHDA and CDR2 SQIVND come from the germline V gene (reference sequence). Trimming left V 5 bases short and J 1 base short, with 10 bases between. CDR3 size: 14 residues. The CDR3 region has the DNA TGTGCCAGTAGTGGTTTGGGAGGCACAGATACGCAGTATTTT. Translated: CASSGLGGTDTQYF.

The V and J genes are TRBV6-1 and TRBJ2-7; D is undetermined. V lost 2 bases to trimming and J lost 4 bases, with 12 bases between them. The CDR3 runs to 14 residues. CDR1 and CDR2 (germline): MNHNS, SASEGT. The CDR3 DNA is TGTGCCAGCAGTGAAAACGGCGACGGGTACGAGCAGTACTTC. Its translation is CASSENGDGYEQYF.

This clone has only a few counts. The chain has TRBV7-6 and TRBJ2-1; D might be TRBD1 (6 bases). The V end lost 1 base, the J end lost 6 bases, and 10 bases lay between the germline ends. This CDR3 region has 14 residues. Germline values: CDR1 SGHVS, CDR2 FNYEAQ. This CDR3 is CASSLGSGVNEQFF. The CDR3, as DNA: TGTGCCAGCAGCTTAGGGTCAGGGGTCAATGAGCAGTTCTTC.

V gene TRBV30 combines with J gene TRBJ2-1; D is perhaps TRBD1 (6 bases). V was pared by 0 bases and J by 7 bases, with 7 bases between. Germline V gene lookup returns CDR1 GTSNPN and CDR2 SVGIG (reference sequence). The length of the CDR3 is 12 residues. The CDR3 region is CAWSVQGNEQFF. The CDR3 DNA is TGTGCCTGGAGTGTTCAGGGGAATGAGCAGTTCTTC.

This CDR3 is CASRHRGVGNQPQHF. As DNA, the CDR3 is TGTGCCAGCAGACACAGGGGGGTCGGCAATCAGCCCCAGCATTTT. This sequence joins TRBV28 and TRBJ1-5, with 8 bases matching TRBD1. The CDR3 totals 15 residues. Trimming removed 6 bases from V and 2 bases from J; junction bases left unmatched: 6. The germline CDR1 and CDR2 sequences are MDHEN and SYDVKM. The whole variable domain, filled in from reference TRBV28 and TRBJ1-5, reads DVKVTQSSRYLVKRTGEKVFLECVQDMDHENMFWYRQDPGLGLRLIYFSYDVKMKEKGDIPEGYSVSREKKERFSLILESASTNQTSMYLCASRHRGVGNQPQHFGDGTRLSIL.

The chain carries TRBV7-8 and TRBJ2-1; 8 bases are a match to TRBD2. This CDR3 is 15 amino acids long. The V gene end was trimmed by 3 bases and the J gene end by 10 bases; junction bases not matched to a gene: 11. Germline CDR1 reads SGHVS; CDR2 reads FQNEAQ. This CDR3 is CASSLPSGGGGEQFF. Here the CDR3 DNA reads TGTGCCAGCAGCTTGCCCTCCGGGGGGGGCGGGGAGCAGTTCTTC.

The chain employs TRBV27 and TRBJ2-1, with 14 bases lining up with TRBD2. The germline V gene has CDR1 MNHEY and CDR2 SMNVEV (reference sequence). J lost 6 bases, V lost 5 bases, and 3 bases had no gene match. CDR3 length equals 15 residues. The CDR3 region has the DNA TGTGCCAGCAGTCCCGGACTAGCGGGGGGCAATGAGCAGTTCTTC. Its protein product is CASSPGLAGGNEQFF.

The genes are TRBV7-8 and TRBJ2-7; D is ambiguous. This CDR3 comprises 13 residues. V was trimmed by 5 bases and J by 0 bases, leaving 8 bases between them. CDR1 is SGHVS and CDR2 is FQNEAQ in the germline V gene. The CDR3 DNA sequence: TGTGCCAGCAGCACCGGACCCTCCTACGAGCAGTACTTC. Translation gives CASSTGPSYEQYF.

V is TRBV28 and J is TRBJ1-5; D is unresolved. V shed 1 base and J shed 0 bases, with 10 bases lying between them. Germline CDR1 is MDHEN and CDR2 is SYDVKM. This CDR3 has 16 residues. This chain's CDR3 is CASSLLTDYSNQPQHF. CDR3 coding DNA: TGTGCCAGCAGTTTATTGACGGATTATAGCAATCAGCCCCAGCATTTT. The full variable domain, completed using reference TRBV28 and TRBJ1-5, is DVKVTQSSRYLVKRTGEKVFLECVQDMDHENMFWYRQDPGLGLRLIYFSYDVKMKEKGDIPEGYSVSREKKERFSLILESASTNQTSMYLCASSLLTDYSNQPQHFGDGTRLSIL.

The V gene is TRBV28, the J gene TRBJ2-1; D remains unclear. Trimming removed 3 bases at V and 8 bases at J, with 11 bases between. The CDR3 runs to 13 residues. CDR1 and CDR2 (germline): MDHEN, SYDVKM. The CDR3, as DNA: TGTGCCAGCAGTTTGGCAGGTAGGGATGAGCAGTTCTTC. Protein product: CASSLAGRDEQFF.

J is TRBJ2-1 and V is TRBV28, with D tentatively TRBD2 (5 bases). The CDR3 totals 16 residues. V shed 10 bases and J shed 7 bases, with 26 bases lying between them. Germline V gives CDR1 MDHEN, CDR2 SYDVKM. The CDR3 DNA is TGTGCCACCAACGCTTATTTGGGGAGTGGAAAGAATGAGCAGTTCTTC. Protein product: CATNAYLGSGKNEQFF.